These 9 T cell receptor beta chains were all obtained from the same sample, sequenced in a study of cytomegalovirus exposure and HLA in healthy donors (dated by TCRdb to about 2017). Library preparation was by the immunoSEQ multiplex PCR assay. TCRdb carries this immuneACCESS record with in-frame sequences only. Its versions omit some clonotypes, under half of them owing to an unresolved V gene in the studies checked, with the rest unexplained. Here the sample has about 160,000 clones; roughly 96% occur a single time. Together, the top ten hold 0.89% of the sample. Sequenced sample: PBMCs. The source of these receptors is a woman younger than 30 in good health and CMV-seronegative.

V is TRBV10-1 and J is TRBJ1-2, with a weak D call TRBD1 (5 bases). V lost 5 bases and J lost 4, with 14 bases in between. The CDR3 has 14 amino acids. Germline V lookup: CDR1 WNHNN, CDR2 SYGVQD (reference sequence). Here the CDR3 reads CASSRTGRVYGYTF. The CDR3 bases are TGCGCCAGCAGTAGAACAGGTCGGGTCTATGGCTACACCTTC.

This chain joins TRBV4-1 and TRBJ2-3; D possibly corresponds to TRBD2 (5 bases). Germline V gene data show CDR1 as MGHRA and CDR2 as YSYEKL. The CDR3 length is 15 residues. V was pared by 1 base and J by 0 bases, with 8 bases between. CDR3 sequence reads: CASSQVRRSTDTQYF. The CDR3 nucleotides read TGCGCCAGCAGCCAAGTCAGGAGGAGCACAGATACGCAGTATTTT.

The chain has TRBV5-4 and TRBJ1-1; D might be TRBD1 (5 bases). Germline CDR1 SGHNT, CDR2 YYREEE (reference sequence). The CDR3 has 16 amino acids. V was trimmed by 3 bases and J by 4 bases, leaving 19 bases between them. CDR3 nucleotides: TGTGCCAGCAGCTCCGGGGGAAATAGTTTAACCACTGAAGCTTTCTTT. Translated: CASSSGGNSLTTEAFF.

The chain's CDR3 is CASSATALNTEAFF. As DNA, the CDR3 is TGTGCCAGCAGCGCGACAGCCTTGAACACTGAAGCTTTCTTT. The rearrangement links TRBV6-1 to TRBJ1-1; TRBD1 is a possible D gene (5 bases). Germline V gives CDR1 MNHNS, CDR2 SASEGT. The CDR3 covers 14 residues. The germline V and J ends were trimmed by 6 bases and 0 bases, with 11 bases remaining between them.

The V and J genes are TRBV18 and TRBJ2-7, with a tentative D call TRBD2 (6 bases). The germline V gene has CDR1 KGHSH and CDR2 LQKENI. V lost 0 bases to trimming and J lost 1 base, with 10 bases between them. This CDR3 is 15 amino acids long. The CDR3 nucleotides read TGTGCCAGCTCACCACCGGGACTGGGGTCCTACGAGCAGTACTTC. It translates to CASSPPGLGSYEQYF.

The table lists this clone with a count of one. This chain links TRBV9 with TRBJ1-1; TRBD1 agrees at 7 bases. The V gene's germline CDR1 is SGDLS and CDR2 YYNGEE. Unmatched junction bases numbered 11, after V lost 5 bases and J lost 4 bases. The CDR3 is 15 residues long. CDR3 bases: TGTGCCAGCAGGGAGCTAGGGACAGCGGGCACTGAAGCTTTCTTT. Amino acids: CASRELGTAGTEAFF. The variable domain in full, completed from reference TRBV9 and TRBJ1-1, reads DSGVTQTPKHLITATGQRVTLRCSPRSGDLSVYWYQQSLDQGLQFLIQYYNGEERAKGNILERFSAQQFPDLHSELNLSSLELGDSALYFCASRELGTAGTEAFFGQGTRLTVV.

The chain recombines TRBV4-2 with TRBJ2-5, with 10 bases that match TRBD2. The CDR3 runs to 16 residues. Trimming took 4 bases from V and 2 from J; bases not matched to a gene: 7. Germline CDR1 LGHNA, CDR2 YNFKEQ. CDR3 residues: CASSPQERGGQETQYF. Written as DNA, the CDR3 is TGTGCCAGCAGCCCCCAAGAGCGGGGGGGTCAAGAGACCCAGTACTTC.

The rearrangement joins TRBV6-5 to TRBJ2-7; D may be TRBD1 (5 bases). Trimming cost V 4 bases and J 3 bases, with 7 bases left between them. The CDR3 is made up of 12 amino acids. Germline loops: CDR1 MNHEY, CDR2 SVGAGI. The CDR3 nucleotides are TGTGCCAGCAGTTTTCAGGGCTACGAGCAGTACTTC. It is translated as CASSFQGYEQYF.

This sequence joins TRBV2 and TRBJ2-7; 7 bases match TRBD1. The CDR3 extends over 13 amino acids. J was trimmed by 5 bases and V by 5 bases; bases with no gene match: 6. CDR1 and CDR2 from the germline V gene are SNHLY and FYNNEI. The CDR3 here is CASSPDRLNEQYF. CDR3 coding DNA: TGTGCCAGCAGTCCGGACAGGCTGAACGAGCAGTACTTC.